These 23 T cell receptor beta chains were sequenced from one sample in a study of cytomegalovirus exposure and HLA in healthy donors. Repertoires were generated with immunoSEQ multiplex PCR, while TCRdb's copy carries only in-frame clones and drops some. There are roughly 60,000 clones in the sample; roughly 96% occur only once, and 5.8% lies in the top ten. Sequences were obtained from PBMCs. The receptors were gathered from a woman aged 18-29 years in good health and CMV-seropositive.

J is TRBJ2-2 and V is TRBV5-1; D perhaps matches TRBD2 (6 bases). The V end lost 5 bases, the J end lost 4 bases, and 15 bases lay between the germline ends. From germline, CDR1 is SGHRS and CDR2 YFSETQ. CDR3 length: 15 residues. CDR3 nucleotides: TGCGCCAGCAGGCTGGTTGGAGGGAGCACCGGGGAGCTGTTTTTT. This gives the protein CASRLVGGSTGELFF.

The chain is built from TRBV28 and TRBJ1-5; D is perhaps TRBD1 (5 bases). From germline, CDR1 is MDHEN and CDR2 SYDVKM. The CDR3 runs to 14 residues. The V end lost 2 bases, the J end lost 5 bases, and 10 bases lay between the germline ends. This CDR3 reads CASSLRSGYQPQHF. CDR3 nucleotide sequence: TGTGCCAGCAGTTTACGGTCAGGGTATCAGCCCCAGCATTTT.

The chain joins TRBV7-6 to TRBJ2-2; TRBD2 agrees at 9 bases. The trim removed 8 bases at V and 7 bases at J, leaving 11 bases unmatched. The germline V gene encodes CDR1 SGHVS and CDR2 FNYEAQ. CDR3 size: 15 residues. CDR3 region: CASGFSGSRSGELFF. In nucleotides, the CDR3 is TGTGCCAGCGGTTTTAGCGGGAGTCGGAGCGGGGAGCTGTTTTTT.

V and J are TRBV7-3 and TRBJ2-1; TRBD2 matches at 9 bases. CDR3 length: 16 residues. The trim removed 3 bases at V and 1 base at J, leaving 4 bases unmatched. Per the germline V gene, CDR1 is SGHTA and CDR2 is FQGTGA. CDR3 protein: CASSLGAGGSYNEQFF. CDR3 sequence (DNA): TGTGCCAGCAGCTTGGGCGCGGGAGGGTCCTACAATGAGCAGTTCTTC.

To note about this clone: The sample has other DNA sequences that encode this CDR3 too. The rearrangement uses TRBV9 and TRBJ1-1; 8 positions agree with TRBD1. This CDR3 is built from 15 residues. V shed 0 bases and J 2 bases; nucleotides not matched to a gene: 3. Looked up from germline, CDR1 is SGDLS and CDR2 is YYNGEE. The CDR3 DNA follows: TGTGCCAGCAGCGTAGAAGGACAGGGCAACACTGAAGCTTTCTTT. Translation: CASSVEGQGNTEAFF.

The genes are TRBV5-6 and TRBJ1-1, with 7 bases matching TRBD1. The CDR3 is 17 residues long. Germline V CDR1 and CDR2: SGHDT, YYEEEE. The ends lost 2 bases at V and 0 bases at J; junction bases unmatched: 10. CDR3 amino acids: CASSFGLGGDMNTEAFF. CDR3 sequence (DNA): TGTGCCAGCAGCTTTGGGTTAGGGGGCGATATGAACACTGAAGCTTTCTTT.

J is TRBJ2-5 and V is TRBV7-2; a weak D match, TRBD2 (7 bases). V lost 3 bases and J lost 6, with 20 bases in between. In germline, CDR1 is SGHTA, CDR2 FQGNSA. The CDR3 spans 16 residues. CDR3 nucleotides: TGTGCCAGCAGCTTTTACTCCACGGGGGGCGACAAGACCCAGTACTTC. Residues: CASSFYSTGGDKTQYF.

V is TRBV19 and J is TRBJ1-5, with 8 bases matching TRBD1. V lost 6 bases and J lost 4; bases outside the gene matches: 2. Germline-derived CDR1 and CDR2 are LNHDA and SQIVND (reference sequence). The CDR3 has 13 amino acids. Written as DNA, the CDR3 is TGTGCCAGTAGGGGGACAGGAAATCAGCCCCAGCATTTT. Translation gives CASRGTGNQPQHF.

This clone was observed a single time. This chain joins TRBV14 and TRBJ2-7; 8 bases align to TRBD1. The CDR3 has 15 amino acids. V lost 4 bases, J lost 4 bases, and 9 bases stayed unmatched. Per germline, CDR1 SGHDN and CDR2 FVKESK. The CDR3, as DNA: TGTGCCAGCAGCCCTCGACAGGGGTGGGTGTACGAGCAGTACTTC. Translation: CASSPRQGWVYEQYF.

The chain uses TRBV28 and TRBJ1-5; 8 nucleotides agree with TRBD1. CDR1 and CDR2 (germline): MDHEN, SYDVKM. The CDR3 consists of 14 residues. Trimming at V came to 7 bases and at J to 5 bases, leaving 7 bases not matched to a gene. CDR3 DNA sequence: TGTGCCAGCATCGGACAGGGCTTAGATCAGCCCCAGCATTTT. Its protein product is CASIGQGLDQPQHF.

This chain joins TRBV7-3 and TRBJ2-3, with TRBD2 matching 12 bases. Per the germline V gene, CDR1 is SGHTA and CDR2 is FQGTGA. The CDR3 loop spans 16 amino acids. Trimming cost V 4 bases and J 6 bases; bases outside gene matches: 8. The CDR3 is CASSYPLAGGPDTQYF. CDR3 nucleotide sequence: TGTGCCAGCAGCTACCCGCTAGCGGGAGGGCCGGATACGCAGTATTTT.

The chain uses TRBV2 and TRBJ2-3; 8 nucleotides line up with TRBD2. The germline gives CDR1 SNHLY, CDR2 FYNNEI. V shed 0 bases, J shed 2 bases, and the junction held 4 bases outside the gene matches. This CDR3 comprises 16 residues. DNA of the CDR3: TGTGCCAGCAGTGAAGCCCAGCGGGGGACCACAGATACGCAGTATTTT. Protein product: CASSEAQRGTTDTQYF.

The gene calls are TRBV30 and TRBJ1-2; 8 bases are shared with TRBD1. V lost 2 bases and J lost 4; bases outside the gene matches: 9. CDR1 is GTSNPN and CDR2 is SVGIG in the germline V gene (reference sequence). This CDR3 spans 15 amino acids. CDR3 in amino acids: CAWSPRQGISYGYTF. CDR3 sequence (DNA): TGTGCCTGGAGTCCCCGACAGGGGATTTCCTATGGCTACACCTTC. Drawing the rest from reference TRBV30 and TRBJ1-2, the complete variable domain is SQTIHQWPATLVQPVGSPLSLECTVEGTSNPNLYWYRQAAGRGLQLLFYSVGIGQISSEVPQNLSASRPQDRQFILSSKKLLLSDSGFYLCAWSPRQGISYGYTFGSGTRLTVV.

The V gene is TRBV4-2, the J gene TRBJ2-1; TRBD2 agrees at 8 bases. Per the germline V gene, CDR1 is LGHNA and CDR2 is YNFKEQ. The CDR3 length is 15 residues. V lost 0 bases to trimming and J lost 4 bases; unmatched junction nucleotides: 2. The CDR3 here is CASSQDSSGYNEQFF. As DNA, the CDR3 is TGTGCCAGCAGCCAAGACTCTAGCGGGTACAATGAGCAGTTCTTC.

This sequence joins TRBV28 and TRBJ2-2; 8 positions agree with TRBD2. Germline lookup yields CDR1 MDHEN and CDR2 SYDVKM. This CDR3 contains 16 residues. Losses at the gene ends were 6 bases for V and 5 bases for J; bases not matched to a gene: 11. CDR3: CASSLLGGAGTGELFF. CDR3 sequence (DNA): TGTGCCAGCAGCCTTCTCGGGGGGGCAGGGACCGGGGAGCTGTTTTTT.

The V gene is TRBV4-3, the J gene TRBJ1-2; 9 bases line up with TRBD1. The CDR3 has 16 amino acids. Germline lookup yields CDR1 LGHNA and CDR2 YSLEER. Trimming took 4 bases from V and 3 from J; bases not matched to a gene: 9. The CDR3 region is CASSPVPGQGYYGYTF. CDR3 in DNA: TGCGCCAGCAGCCCAGTCCCGGGACAGGGTTACTATGGCTACACCTTC.

The rearrangement uses TRBV19 and TRBJ1-1, with no clear D. The CDR3 length is 13 residues. Germline assignment: CDR1 LNHDA and CDR2 SQIVND (reference sequence). Trimming took 2 bases from V and 5 from J, leaving 9 bases between them. The CDR3 spells CASSISYSTEAFF. CDR3 DNA sequence: TGTGCCAGTAGTATAAGTTATAGTACTGAAGCTTTCTTT. Supplemented by reference TRBV19 and TRBJ1-1, the full variable domain reads DGGITQSPKYLFRKEGQNVTLSCEQNLNHDAMYWYRQDPGQGLRLIYYSQIVNDFQKGDIAEGYSVSREKKESFPLTVTSAQKNPTAFYLCASSISYSTEAFFGQGTRLTVV.

CDR3 amino acids: CASSRPGLAISYEQYF. The CDR3 DNA follows: TGTGCCAGCAGTCGCCCGGGACTAGCAATCAGTTACGAGCAGTACTTC. J is TRBJ2-7 and V is TRBV7-8; 9 nucleotides line up with TRBD2. The CDR3 covers 16 residues. J lost 4 bases, V lost 6 bases, and 13 bases had no gene match. Germline V gene data show CDR1 as SGHVS and CDR2 as FQNEAQ.

The CDR3 bases are TGTGCCAGCAGTGGTGTAGGAGTGAATGAGCAGTTCTTC. Its translation is CASSGVGVNEQFF. The rearrangement joins TRBV2 to TRBJ2-1; D is unclear. V gave up 4 bases and J gave up 7 bases, with 11 bases separating them. CDR3 length: 13 residues. CDR1 is SNHLY, CDR2 FYNNEI, per germline.

This clone appeared once. The V call is TRBV19, the J call TRBJ1-4; the match to TRBD1 covers 8 bases. CDR1 and CDR2 from the germline V gene are LNHDA and SQIVND (reference sequence). The J segment lost 8 bases and the V segment lost 7 bases, leaving 6 bases of the junction unmatched. The CDR3 sequence is 13 residues long. The CDR3 DNA reads TGTGCCAGTAATCAGGGGGCGCGGGAAAAACTGTTTTTT. The encoded protein is CASNQGAREKLFF. The whole variable domain, filled in from reference TRBV19 and TRBJ1-4, reads DGGITQSPKYLFRKEGQNVTLSCEQNLNHDAMYWYRQDPGQGLRLIYYSQIVNDFQKGDIAEGYSVSREKKESFPLTVTSAQKNPTAFYLCASNQGAREKLFFGSGTQLSVL.

The chain combines TRBV29-1 with TRBJ2-1; tentatively, D is TRBD1 (6 bases). V was cut by 1 base and J by 7 bases, with 23 bases left in between. Germline loops: CDR1 SQVTM, CDR2 ANQGSEA. The CDR3 covers 17 residues. CDR3 DNA: TGCAGCGTTGAAGGTCAGGGGACGGCTTTGAGGGAAAATGAGCAGTTCTTC. Its protein is CSVEGQGTALRENEQFF.

This rearrangement joins TRBV10-3 to TRBJ1-2; 7 nucleotides line up with TRBD1. Germline assignment: CDR1 ENHRY and CDR2 SYGVKD. V lost 8 bases, J lost 1 base, and 7 bases stayed unmatched. The CDR3 loop spans 14 amino acids. CDR3 loop: CAIGRQGDNYGYTF. DNA of the CDR3: TGTGCCATCGGGCGACAGGGAGATAACTATGGCTACACCTTC.

This clone is a singleton in its sample. This chain uses TRBV6-1 with TRBJ2-2, with 7 nucleotides matching TRBD1. The CDR3 totals 16 residues. Germline V gene data show CDR1 as MNHNS and CDR2 as SASEGT. V lost 2 bases, J lost 6 bases, and 9 bases stayed unmatched. CDR3 nucleotides: TGTGCCAGCAGTGAATGGGAAGGGGGCTGGCCCGGGGAGCTGTTTTTT. This codes for CASSEWEGGWPGELFF.